This T cell receptor (beta chain) is from a study of CD8 T cells in ankylosing spondylitis. Study-level findings and limits: Ankylosing spondylitis blood seemed to carry a telltale TCR beta motif made of several highly homologous variants.

Using quantitative 5'-RACE with molecular barcodes, the authors made TCR beta libraries. In TCRdb, the 5' RACE reads were re-called with MiXCR into one record per CDR3 protein. In the table there are around 23,000 distinct CDR3 sequences, around 16% of which are singletons. CDR1 and CDR2 from the germline V gene are MDHEN and SYDVKM. The germline V and J ends were trimmed by 5 bases and 5 bases, with 22 bases remaining between them. There are 17 residues in the CDR3. This clonotype was seen only a few times. The antigen is not known. This chain joins TRBV28 and TRBJ2-4, with no clear D. This TCR was recovered from a male donor with ankylosing spondylitis or in good health (not recorded which). The specimen sequenced was blood. The CDR3 coding sequence is TGTGCCAGCAGTCCGATTTCGTGGGAAGACCCCCAAAACATTCAGTACTTC. Its protein is CASSPISWEDPQNIQYF.